The rows below give T cell receptor beta chains drawn from one sample of a study of neurological immune-mediated disorders. One entry per CDR3 protein, called by TCRdb with MiXCR from the 5' RACE reads. The table includes some 76,000 distinct CDR3 sequences, approximately 3.4% detected once. Sequencing was done on a sample of PBMCs. The receptors were gathered from a woman aged 45-60 years with multiple sclerosis. The CDR3 runs from the conserved cysteine through the conserved F or W. Fields, in order: V gene, J gene, clone size, D gene, CDR3 protein, CDR3 DNA. A D gene is named only where the DNA matches it firmly. A row's size may be missing; if present it is once, few, many or a size class.

V: TRBV5-1; J: TRBJ1-2; size: many; D: NA; CDR3: CASSEGDRLANYGYTF; DNA: TGCGCCAGCAGCGAGGGAGATCGTTTAGCTAACTATGGCTACACCTTC
V: TRBV6-1; J: TRBJ1-5; size: many; D: TRBD1; CDR3: CASHTTGRGYSNQPQHF; DNA: TGTGCCAGCCATACGACAGGGAGGGGGTATAGCAATCAGCCCCAGCATTTT
V: TRBV7-3; J: TRBJ2-7; size: NA; D: NA; CDR3: CASSLAGTYEQYF; DNA: TGTGCCAGCAGCTTAGCCGGAACCTACGAGCAGTACTTC
V: TRBV19; J: TRBJ2-5; size: few; D: NA; CDR3: CASSINLQGYQETQYF; DNA: TGTGCCAGTAGTATCAATCTACAGGGCTACCAAGAGACCCAGTACTTC
V: TRBV20-1; J: TRBJ2-7; size: many; D: NA; CDR3: CSANRDVSYEQYF; DNA: TGCAGTGCAAATCGGGACGTTTCCTACGAGCAGTACTTC
V: TRBV7-9; J: TRBJ2-3; size: many; D: NA; CDR3: CASTAGVPTDTQYF; DNA: TGTGCCAGCACCGCTGGGGTCCCCACAGATACGCAGTATTTT
V: TRBV20-1; J: TRBJ2-7; size: many; D: NA; CDR3: CSAHGSLTRRSHEQYF; DNA: TGCAGTGCCCACGGGTCCCTGACTAGAAGAAGTCACGAGCAGTACTTC
V: TRBV7-6; J: TRBJ2-7; size: many; D: NA; CDR3: CASSRGPQSEQYF; DNA: TGTGCCAGCAGTCGTGGACCGCAGTCCGAGCAGTACTTC
V: TRBV7-8; J: TRBJ2-4; size: many; D: TRBD1; CDR3: CASSSRQGKGIENIQYF; DNA: TGTGCCAGCAGCTCTCGACAGGGGAAGGGGATTGAAAACATTCAGTACTTC
V: TRBV7-8; J: TRBJ2-7; size: many; D: TRBD2; CDR3: CASSLARTGTSASYEQYF; DNA: TGTGCCAGCAGCTTAGCGCGTACCGGGACTAGCGCTTCCTACGAGCAGTACTTC
V: TRBV12-3/TRBV12-4; J: TRBJ2-2; size: NA; D: NA; CDR3: CASTPLSTGELFF; DNA: TGTGCCAGCACCCCCTTAAGCACCGGGGAGCTGTTTTTT
V: TRBV29-1; J: TRBJ2-7; size: many; D: NA; CDR3: CSVVGRNFTYEQYF; DNA: TGCAGCGTGGTGGGCAGGAACTTCACCTACGAGCAGTACTTC
V: TRBV5-5; J: TRBJ2-5; size: many; D: NA; CDR3: CASSLAHREGKETQYF; DNA: TGTGCCAGCAGCTTGGCCCACAGGGAGGGAAAAGAGACCCAGTACTTC
V: TRBV20-1; J: TRBJ1-1; size: many; D: NA; CDR3: CSAREEDFSVGAFF; DNA: TGCAGTGCTAGAGAGGAAGACTTTTCTGTTGGTGCTTTCTTT
V: TRBV7-9; J: TRBJ1-2; size: many; D: TRBD1; CDR3: CASSSQGGANYGYTF; DNA: TGTGCCAGCAGCTCACAGGGGGGAGCTAACTATGGCTACACCTTC
V: TRBV7-9; J: TRBJ2-1; size: many; D: NA; CDR3: CASSPLGPKNEQFF; DNA: TGTGCCAGCAGTCCGCTCGGGCCGAAGAATGAGCAGTTCTTC
V: TRBV7-2; J: TRBJ1-5; size: many; D: NA; CDR3: CASSLVGMGNQPQHF; DNA: TGTGCCAGCAGCTTAGTCGGAATGGGCAATCAGCCCCAGCATTTT
V: TRBV5-1; J: TRBJ2-1; size: many; D: TRBD1; CDR3: CASSATGSWQFF; DNA: TGCGCCAGCAGCGCGACAGGGAGTTGGCAGTTCTTC
V: TRBV6-5; J: TRBJ1-5; size: NA; D: NA; CDR3: CASRRYSNKTQNF; DNA: TGTGCCAGCAGACGGTATAGCAATAAGACCCAGAATTTT
V: TRBV20-1; J: TRBJ2-2; size: many; D: NA; CDR3: CSASLGGNTGELFF; DNA: TGCAGTGCTAGTCTCGGAGGGAACACCGGGGAGCTGTTTTTT
V: TRBV12-3/TRBV12-4; J: TRBJ2-7; size: many; D: NA; CDR3: CASSLYGPYEQYF; DNA: TGTGCCAGCAGTTTATACGGACCCTACGAGCAGTACTTC
V: TRBV6-5; J: TRBJ1-1; size: many; D: NA; CDR3: CASMAEGGNTEAFF; DNA: TGTGCCAGCATGGCCGAGGGGGGGAACACTGAAGCTTTCTTT
V: TRBV5-1; J: TRBJ2-3; size: many; D: TRBD2; CDR3: CASSLVGRGTDTQYF; DNA: TGCGCCAGCAGCTTGGTCGGGAGGGGGACAGATACGCAGTATTTT
V: TRBV5-1; J: TRBJ1-1; size: many; D: TRBD1; CDR3: CASSLRQGGGNTEAFF; DNA: TGCGCCAGCAGCTTGAGACAGGGAGGGGGGAACACTGAAGCTTTCTTT
V: TRBV20-1; J: TRBJ2-5; size: many; D: NA; CDR3: CSARDEGLGVEDFEETQYF; DNA: TGCAGTGCTAGAGATGAGGGTCTTGGGGTGGAAGATTTCGAAGAGACCCAGTACTTC
V: TRBV7-9; J: TRBJ1-2; size: many; D: NA; CDR3: CASSLADRGLEGYTF; DNA: TGTGCCAGCAGCTTAGCAGATAGAGGGCTGGAGGGCTACACCTTC
V: TRBV20-1; J: TRBJ1-5; size: many; D: NA; CDR3: CSVIPGVGSNQPQHF; DNA: TGCAGTGTAATTCCAGGGGTAGGAAGCAATCAGCCCCAGCATTTT
V: TRBV6-6; J: TRBJ1-1; size: many; D: TRBD1; CDR3: CASRKRQGKNTEAFF; DNA: TGTGCCAGCAGAAAACGACAGGGCAAGAACACTGAAGCTTTCTTT
V: TRBV9; J: TRBJ2-5; size: NA; D: TRBD2; CDR3: CASSVGPDFAGVQETQYF; DNA: TGTGCCAGCAGCGTAGGGCCTGACTTTGCGGGGGTACAAGAGACCCAGTACTTC
V: TRBV13; J: TRBJ2-1; size: many; D: NA; CDR3: CASKGGSSYNEQFF; DNA: TGTGCCAGCAAGGGGGGGAGCTCCTACAATGAGCAGTTCTTC
V: TRBV12-3/TRBV12-4; J: TRBJ1-5; size: many; D: NA; CDR3: CASSLVGNQPQHF; DNA: TGTGCCAGCAGTTTGGTAGGGAATCAGCCCCAGCATTTT
V: TRBV7-6; J: TRBJ1-6; size: NA; D: NA; CDR3: CASSPGSTTLNF; DNA: TGTGCCAGCAGCCCAGGGTCCACCACCCTCAACTTT
V: TRBV5-1; J: TRBJ2-3; size: many; D: TRBD1; CDR3: CASSLTGGIADTQYF; DNA: TGCGCCAGCAGCCTCACAGGGGGCATCGCAGATACGCAGTATTTT
V: TRBV18; J: TRBJ2-7; size: many; D: NA; CDR3: CASSPGTPYEQYF; DNA: TGTGCCAGCTCACCCGGGACGCCCTACGAGCAGTACTTC
V: TRBV20-1; J: TRBJ2-7; size: NA; D: TRBD2; CDR3: CSARGPLDWRESSYEQYF; DNA: TGCAGTGCTAGAGGGCCGCTGGACTGGCGGGAGTCATCCTACGAGCAGTACTTC
V: TRBV20-1; J: TRBJ2-5; size: many; D: TRBD1; CDR3: CSARDPKGAGETQYF; DNA: TGCAGTGCTAGAGATCCAAAGGGGGCCGGAGAGACCCAGTACTTC
V: TRBV29-1; J: TRBJ2-1; size: many; D: NA; CDR3: CSVVGSQDYNEQFF; DNA: TGCAGCGTTGTCGGCAGTCAAGACTACAATGAGCAGTTCTTC
V: TRBV4-2; J: TRBJ1-2; size: many; D: NA; CDR3: CASSQDHYGYTF; DNA: TGTGCCAGCAGCCAAGACCACTATGGCTACACCTTC
V: TRBV11-2; J: TRBJ1-6; size: few; D: NA; CDR3: CASSLVVTGRGNSTLNF; DNA: TGTGCCAGCAGTCTCGTAGTCACGGGCAGGGGAAATTCAACCCTCAACTTT
V: TRBV5-1; J: TRBJ2-5; size: many; D: NA; CDR3: CASSFEGRGWTQYF; DNA: TGCGCCAGCAGCTTTGAAGGCCGAGGGTGGACCCAGTACTTC
V: TRBV7-2; J: TRBJ2-6; size: many; D: TRBD2; CDR3: CASSLRGGPSGANVLTF; DNA: TGTGCCAGCAGCTTACGGGGGGGGCCCTCTGGGGCCAACGTCCTGACTTTC
V: TRBV6-2/TRBV6-3; J: TRBJ1-2; size: many; D: TRBD1; CDR3: CASSYPDRVFGYTF; DNA: TGTGCCAGCAGTTACCCCGACAGGGTCTTCGGCTACACCTTC
V: TRBV20-1; J: TRBJ2-1; size: NA; D: TRBD2; CDR3: CSLNGTSAYNEQFF; DNA: TGCAGTCTTAACGGGACTAGCGCCTACAATGAGCAGTTCTTC
V: TRBV12-3/TRBV12-4; J: TRBJ1-4; size: many; D: NA; CDR3: CASTPLRVGEKLFF; DNA: TGTGCCAGCACCCCTCTACGGGTAGGCGAAAAACTGTTTTTT
V: TRBV5-1; J: TRBJ1-6; size: many; D: TRBD1; CDR3: CASSLAGGMDSPLHF; DNA: TGCGCCAGCAGCTTGGCAGGGGGGATGGATTCACCCCTCCACTTT
V: TRBV12-3/TRBV12-4; J: TRBJ2-7; size: many; D: TRBD2; CDR3: CASSRTSGRAGEQYF; DNA: TGTGCCAGCAGTCGGACTAGCGGGAGGGCCGGGGAGCAGTACTTC
V: TRBV3-1; J: TRBJ2-5; size: many; D: NA; CDR3: CASSQGLAGAQETQYF; DNA: TGTGCCAGCAGCCAAGGTTTGGCGGGTGCACAAGAGACCCAGTACTTC
V: TRBV29-1; J: TRBJ2-7; size: many; D: TRBD2; CDR3: CSVTSGSDEQYF; DNA: TGCAGCGTTACAAGCGGGAGCGACGAGCAGTACTTC
V: TRBV6-2/TRBV6-3; J: TRBJ2-4; size: NA; D: TRBD1; CDR3: CATWGQGKIQYF; DNA: TGTGCCACCTGGGGACAGGGAAAAATTCAGTACTTC
V: TRBV6-6; J: TRBJ2-1; size: many; D: TRBD2; CDR3: CASSLTSGGSYNEQFF; DNA: TGTGCCAGCAGTTTGACTAGCGGGGGGTCCTACAATGAGCAGTTCTTC
V: TRBV12-3/TRBV12-4; J: TRBJ1-5; size: NA; D: NA; CDR3: CASTPGGFNKTQNF; DNA: TGTGCCAGCACCCCAGGTGGCTTCAATAAGACCCAGAATTTT
V: TRBV29-1; J: TRBJ1-2; size: many; D: NA; CDR3: CSVEDLRGRDYGYTF; DNA: TGCAGCGTTGAAGATCTTCGAGGGCGCGACTATGGCTACACCTTC
V: TRBV28; J: TRBJ2-5; size: many; D: NA; CDR3: CASSLSLGAETQYF; DNA: TGTGCCAGCAGTTTATCTTTAGGAGCGGAGACCCAGTACTTC
V: TRBV20-1; J: TRBJ1-4; size: many; D: NA; CDR3: CSARALNEKLFF; DNA: TGCAGTGCTAGAGCGTTAAATGAAAAACTGTTTTTT
V: TRBV12-3/TRBV12-4; J: TRBJ1-5; size: many; D: NA; CDR3: CASSLREGQPQHF; DNA: TGTGCCAGCAGTTTGCGAGAAGGCCAGCCCCAGCATTTT